Below, one T cell receptor beta chain is given with its context. The sample is drawn from a study of blood T cell repertoires in COVID-19. About the study: Researchers got acute and convalescent COVID-19 samples from the United States, Italy and Spain. Nucleic acid was either cDNA or gDNA, and it came from T cells, B-cell-depleted T cells, or PBMCs.

Under the authors' procedure: It was from reference gene primer amplification that nucleated cell counts were estimated. Generated by immunoSEQ multiplex PCR, the TCRdb table keeps only in-frame clones and is missing some. The V and J calls and clone size were taken over from that table, and D and trimming were inferred from the DNA. The data show roughly 93,000 clones, around 89% seen once. Trimming at V came to 3 bases and at J to 1 base, leaving 6 bases not matched to a gene. The CDR3 runs to 16 residues. Germline V gene data show CDR1 as LNHDA and CDR2 as SQIVND (reference sequence). V usage is TRBV19 and J usage is TRBJ1-5, with 7 bases that match TRBD1. The source is a middle-aged man with acute or convalescent COVID-19. Input material: peripheral blood. This CDR3 is CASSIGQAISNQPQHF. CDR3 nucleotide sequence: TGTGCCAGTAGTATTGGACAGGCGATAAGCAATCAGCCCCAGCATTTT. The complete variable domain, with remaining parts taken from reference TRBV19 and TRBJ1-5, reads DGGITQSPKYLFRKEGQNVTLSCEQNLNHDAMYWYRQDPGQGLRLIYYSQIVNDFQKGDIAEGYSVSREKKESFPLTVTSAQKNPTAFYLCASSIGQAISNQPQHFGDGTRLSIL.